This T cell receptor (beta chain) came from a study of blood T cell dynamics during melanoma immunotherapy. General observations from the study: Unlike progressors, later disease-control patients had W3 repertoires gaining clonality or diversity.

Time point of the sample: pre-treatment baseline. Response was assessed by RECIST 1.1 at 12 weeks, except a couple of rapid progressors. The CDR3 runs 14 residues. Trimming removed 3 bases from V and 8 bases from J, with 15 bases in between. Germline V gene lookup returns CDR1 LNHDA and CDR2 SQIVND (reference sequence). In the case of this clone: The target antigen is unknown.

Some clones are missing from TCRdb's copy, which holds only in-frame ones; the method was immunoSEQ multiplex PCR. The sample consists of 10,000 or so clones, 70% to 90% of them appearing once. The receptor was isolated from a human donor with melanoma. The chain combines TRBV19 with TRBJ2-3; D possibly corresponds to TRBD1 (5 bases). The sequencing here drew on blood, taken from a patient treated with checkpoint blockade. The CDR3 DNA follows: TGTGCCAGTAGTATGGGGCAGGACGTTGGTACGCAGTATTTT. Translating it yields CASSMGQDVGTQYF. The full variable domain, its missing parts supplied by reference TRBV19 and TRBJ2-3, is DGGITQSPKYLFRKEGQNVTLSCEQNLNHDAMYWYRQDPGQGLRLIYYSQIVNDFQKGDIAEGYSVSREKKESFPLTVTSAQKNPTAFYLCASSMGQDVGTQYFGPGTRLTVL.